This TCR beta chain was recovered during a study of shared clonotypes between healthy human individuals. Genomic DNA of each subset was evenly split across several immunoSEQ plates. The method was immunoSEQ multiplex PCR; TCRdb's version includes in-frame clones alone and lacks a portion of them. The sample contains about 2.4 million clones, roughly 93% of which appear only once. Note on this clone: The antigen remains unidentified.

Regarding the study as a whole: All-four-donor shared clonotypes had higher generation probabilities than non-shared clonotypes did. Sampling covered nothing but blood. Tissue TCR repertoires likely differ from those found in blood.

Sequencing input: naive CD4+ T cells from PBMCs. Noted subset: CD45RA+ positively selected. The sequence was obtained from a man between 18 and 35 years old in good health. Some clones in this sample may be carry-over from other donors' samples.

DNA of the CDR3: TGTGCCAGCAGGCTTACTGGGTTCCGCTACGAGCAGTACTTC. Its protein is CASRLTGFRYEQYF. The V and J genes are TRBV28 and TRBJ2-7; no clear D. This CDR3 is built from 14 residues. V lost 6 bases and J 3 bases, leaving 15 bases between the germline ends. Germline lookup yields CDR1 MDHEN and CDR2 SYDVKM.